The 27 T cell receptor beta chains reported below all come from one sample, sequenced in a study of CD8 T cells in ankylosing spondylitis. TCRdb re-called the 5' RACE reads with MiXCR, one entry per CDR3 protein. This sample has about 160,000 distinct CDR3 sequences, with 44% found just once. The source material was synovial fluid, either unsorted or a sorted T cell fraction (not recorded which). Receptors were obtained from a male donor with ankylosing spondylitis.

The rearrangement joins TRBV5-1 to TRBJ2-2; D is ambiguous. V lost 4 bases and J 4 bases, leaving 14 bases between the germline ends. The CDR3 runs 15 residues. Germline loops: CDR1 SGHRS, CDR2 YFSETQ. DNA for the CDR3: TGCGCCAGCAGCCTCCTTTTCGAAGGCACCGGGGAGCTGTTTTTT. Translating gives CASSLLFEGTGELFF.

The CDR3 protein is CASTPTGNSYEQYF. Here the CDR3 DNA reads TGTGCCAGCACCCCGACAGGGAACTCCTACGAGCAGTACTTC. The chain has TRBV25-1 and TRBJ2-7; 7 bases match TRBD1. From germline, CDR1 is MGHDK and CDR2 SYGVNS. There are 14 residues in the CDR3. V shed 7 bases, J shed 0 bases, and the junction held 6 bases outside the gene matches.

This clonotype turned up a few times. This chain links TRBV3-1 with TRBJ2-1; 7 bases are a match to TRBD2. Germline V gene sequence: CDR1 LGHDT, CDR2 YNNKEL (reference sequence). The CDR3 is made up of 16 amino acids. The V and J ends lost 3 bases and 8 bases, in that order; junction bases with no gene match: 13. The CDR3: CASSHPRSGISYEQFF. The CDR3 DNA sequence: TGTGCCAGCAGCCACCCACGAAGCGGGATAAGTTATGAGCAGTTCTTC.

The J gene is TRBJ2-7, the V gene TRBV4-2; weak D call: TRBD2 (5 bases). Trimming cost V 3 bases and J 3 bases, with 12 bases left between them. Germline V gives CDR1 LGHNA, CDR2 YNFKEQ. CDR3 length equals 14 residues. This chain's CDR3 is CASSQDGLFYEQYF. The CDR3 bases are TGTGCCAGCAGCCAGGACGGACTGTTCTACGAGCAGTACTTC.

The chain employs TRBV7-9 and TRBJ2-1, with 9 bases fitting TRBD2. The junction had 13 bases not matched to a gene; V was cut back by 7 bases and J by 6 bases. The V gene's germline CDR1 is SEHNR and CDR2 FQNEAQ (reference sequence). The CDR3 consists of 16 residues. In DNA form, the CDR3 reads TGTGCCAGCAATCTTGCGGGGCTAGCGGGGACCAATGAGCAGTTCTTC. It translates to CASNLAGLAGTNEQFF.

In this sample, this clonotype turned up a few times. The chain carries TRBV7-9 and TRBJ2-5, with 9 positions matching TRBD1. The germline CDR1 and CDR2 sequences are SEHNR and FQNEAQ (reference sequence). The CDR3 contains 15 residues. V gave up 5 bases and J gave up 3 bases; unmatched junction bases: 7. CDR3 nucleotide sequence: TGTGCCAGCAGCACCAACCGGGACAGGGAAGAGACCCAGTACTTC. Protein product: CASSTNRDREETQYF.

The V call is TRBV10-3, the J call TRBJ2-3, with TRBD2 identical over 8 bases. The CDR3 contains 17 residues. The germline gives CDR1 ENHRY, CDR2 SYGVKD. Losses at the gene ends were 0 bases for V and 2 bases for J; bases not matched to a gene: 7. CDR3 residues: CAISESGWRGATDTQYF. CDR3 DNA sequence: TGTGCCATCAGTGAGTCTGGATGGCGGGGGGCCACAGATACGCAGTATTTT.

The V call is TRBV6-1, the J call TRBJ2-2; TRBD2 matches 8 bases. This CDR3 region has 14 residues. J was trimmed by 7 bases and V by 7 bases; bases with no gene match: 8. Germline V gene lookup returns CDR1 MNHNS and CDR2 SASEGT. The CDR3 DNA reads TGTGCCAGCAACCAAGGACTAGCTAGCGGGGAGCTGTTTTTT. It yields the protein CASNQGLASGELFF.

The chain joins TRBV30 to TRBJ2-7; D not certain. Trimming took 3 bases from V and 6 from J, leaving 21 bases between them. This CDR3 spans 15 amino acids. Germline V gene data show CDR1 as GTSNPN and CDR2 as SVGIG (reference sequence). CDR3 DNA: TGTGCCTGGAGCGACCTCGGCGACACTACTGGCGAGCAGTACTTC. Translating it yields CAWSDLGDTTGEQYF.

The CDR3 is CASSQREGTAYEQYF. The CDR3 coding sequence is TGCGCCAGCAGCCAGAGAGAGGGGACGGCCTACGAGCAGTACTTC. The V call is TRBV4-3, the J call TRBJ2-7; D is perhaps TRBD1 or TRBD2 (5 bases each). The CDR3 consists of 15 residues. V was shortened by 3 bases and J by 2 bases, with 14 bases between the two germline ends. Germline V gene data show CDR1 as LGHNA and CDR2 as YSLEER.

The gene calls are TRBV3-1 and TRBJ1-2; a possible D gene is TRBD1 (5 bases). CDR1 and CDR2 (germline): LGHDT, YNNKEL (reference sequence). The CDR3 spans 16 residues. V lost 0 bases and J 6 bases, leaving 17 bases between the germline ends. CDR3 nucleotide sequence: TGTGCCAGCAGCCAAGATATTAGGAGGGGATCGCATGGCTACACCTTC. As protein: CASSQDIRRGSHGYTF.

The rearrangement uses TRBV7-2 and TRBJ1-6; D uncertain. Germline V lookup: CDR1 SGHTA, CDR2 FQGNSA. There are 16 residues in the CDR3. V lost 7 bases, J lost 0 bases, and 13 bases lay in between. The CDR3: CASKSPESSYNSPLHF. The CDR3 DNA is TGTGCCAGCAAATCCCCCGAAAGCTCCTATAATTCACCCCTCCACTTT. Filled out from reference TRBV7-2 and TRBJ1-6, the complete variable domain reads GAGVSQSPSNKVTEKGKDVELRCDPISGHTALYWYRQSLGQGLEFLIYFQGNSAPDKSGLPSDRFSAERTGGSVSTLTIQRTQQEDSAVYLCASKSPESSYNSPLHFGNGTRLTVT.

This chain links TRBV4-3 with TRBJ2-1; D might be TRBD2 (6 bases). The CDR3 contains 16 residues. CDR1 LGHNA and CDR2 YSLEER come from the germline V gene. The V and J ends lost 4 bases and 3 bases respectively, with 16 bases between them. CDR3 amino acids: CASSRHRDWVYNEQFF. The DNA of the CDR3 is TGCGCCAGCAGCCGTCACCGGGACTGGGTCTACAATGAGCAGTTCTTC.

The CDR3 loop reads CSARDVRGNTEAFF. The CDR3 nucleotides are TGCAGTGCTAGAGACGTTCGTGGGAACACTGAAGCTTTCTTT. This chain joins TRBV20-1 and TRBJ1-1; unclear D gene. CDR3 length: 14 residues. V lost 0 bases, J lost 1 base, and 9 bases lay in between. The germline CDR1 and CDR2 sequences are DFQATT and SNEGSKA (reference sequence).

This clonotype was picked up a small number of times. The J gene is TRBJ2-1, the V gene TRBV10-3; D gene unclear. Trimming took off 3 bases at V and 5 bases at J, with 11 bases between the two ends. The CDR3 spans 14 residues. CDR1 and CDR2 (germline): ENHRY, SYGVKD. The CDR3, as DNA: TGTGCCATCAGTGACTACAGCATGGACAATGAGCAGTTCTTC. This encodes CAISDYSMDNEQFF.

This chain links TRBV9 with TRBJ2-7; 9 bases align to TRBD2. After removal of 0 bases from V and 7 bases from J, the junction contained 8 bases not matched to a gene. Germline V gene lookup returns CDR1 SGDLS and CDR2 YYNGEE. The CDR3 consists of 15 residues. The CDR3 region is CASSVEGSGSGEQYF. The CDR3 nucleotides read TGTGCCAGCAGCGTAGAGGGTAGCGGGAGCGGGGAGCAGTACTTC.

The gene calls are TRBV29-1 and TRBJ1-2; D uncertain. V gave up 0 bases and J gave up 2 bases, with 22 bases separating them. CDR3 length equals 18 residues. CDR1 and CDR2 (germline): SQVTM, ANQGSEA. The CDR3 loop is CSVEDRNGRNKPNYGYTF. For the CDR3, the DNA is TGCAGCGTTGAAGATCGGAACGGCAGAAACAAGCCGAACTATGGCTACACCTTC.

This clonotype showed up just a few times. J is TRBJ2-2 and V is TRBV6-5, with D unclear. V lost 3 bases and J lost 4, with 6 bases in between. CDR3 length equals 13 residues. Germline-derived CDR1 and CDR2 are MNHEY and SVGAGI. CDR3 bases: TGTGCCAGCAGTTATCAGCGCACCGGGGAGCTGTTTTTT. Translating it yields CASSYQRTGELFF.

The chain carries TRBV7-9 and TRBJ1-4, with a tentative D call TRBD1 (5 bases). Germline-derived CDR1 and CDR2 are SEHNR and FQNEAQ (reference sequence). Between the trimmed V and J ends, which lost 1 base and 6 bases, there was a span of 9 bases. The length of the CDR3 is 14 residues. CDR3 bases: TGTGCCAGCAGCTTAGTAGGGGCGGATGAAAAACTGTTTTTT. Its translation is CASSLVGADEKLFF. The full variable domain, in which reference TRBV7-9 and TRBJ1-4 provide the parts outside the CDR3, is DTGVSQNPRHKITKRGQNVTFRCDPISEHNRLYWYRQTLGQGPEFLTYFQNEAQLEKSRLLSDRFSAERPKGSFSTLEIQRTEQGDSAMYLCASSLVGADEKLFFGSGTQLSVL.

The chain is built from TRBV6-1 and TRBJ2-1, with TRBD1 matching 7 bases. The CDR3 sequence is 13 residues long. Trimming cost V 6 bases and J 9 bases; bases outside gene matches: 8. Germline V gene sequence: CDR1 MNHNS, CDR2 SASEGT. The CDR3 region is CASSRQGWGEQFF. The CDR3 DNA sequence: TGTGCCAGCAGCCGACAGGGCTGGGGTGAGCAGTTCTTC.

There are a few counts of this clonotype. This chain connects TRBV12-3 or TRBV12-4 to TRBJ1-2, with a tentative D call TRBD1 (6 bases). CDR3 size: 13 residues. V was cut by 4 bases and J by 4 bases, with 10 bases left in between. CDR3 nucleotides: TGTGCCAGCAGTTCCGGACAGACCTATGGCTACACCTTC. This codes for CASSSGQTYGYTF.

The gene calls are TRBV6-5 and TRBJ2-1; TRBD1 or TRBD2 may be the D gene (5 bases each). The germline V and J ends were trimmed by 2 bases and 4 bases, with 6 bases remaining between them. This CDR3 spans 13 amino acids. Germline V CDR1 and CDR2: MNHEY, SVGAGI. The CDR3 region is CASSYGGYNEQFF. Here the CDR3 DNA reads TGTGCCAGCAGTTACGGGGGTTACAATGAGCAGTTCTTC.

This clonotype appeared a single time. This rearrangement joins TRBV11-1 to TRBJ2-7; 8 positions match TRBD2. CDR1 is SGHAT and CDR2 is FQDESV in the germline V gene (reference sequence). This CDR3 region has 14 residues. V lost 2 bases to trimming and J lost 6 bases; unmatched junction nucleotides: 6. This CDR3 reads CASSLSGSFGEQYF. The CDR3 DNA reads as TGTGCCAGCAGCTTAAGCGGGAGTTTCGGCGAGCAGTACTTC.

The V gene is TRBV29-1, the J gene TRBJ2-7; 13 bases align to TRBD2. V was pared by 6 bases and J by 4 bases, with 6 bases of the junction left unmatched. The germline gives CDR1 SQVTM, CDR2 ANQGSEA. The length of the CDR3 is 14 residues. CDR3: CSVGPGLAGYEQYF. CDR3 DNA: TGCAGCGTCGGTCCGGGACTAGCGGGGTACGAGCAGTACTTC.

Here the CDR3 reads CASSPHTLTSRRAYEQYF. The CDR3 nucleotides are TGTGCCAGCAGCCCCCACACCTTAACTAGTAGGCGTGCCTACGAGCAGTACTTC. V is TRBV7-8 and J is TRBJ2-7; D may be TRBD2 (5 bases). The V gene lost 5 bases and the J gene lost 2 bases, with 25 bases spanning the gap. The CDR3 runs 18 residues. The V gene's germline CDR1 is SGHVS and CDR2 FQNEAQ.

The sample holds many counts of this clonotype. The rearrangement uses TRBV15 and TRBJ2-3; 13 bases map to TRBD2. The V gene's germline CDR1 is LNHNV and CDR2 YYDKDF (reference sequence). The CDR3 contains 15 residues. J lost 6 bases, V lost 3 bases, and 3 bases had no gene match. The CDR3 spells CATSSGLAGVDTQYF. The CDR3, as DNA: TGTGCCACCAGCAGTGGACTAGCGGGAGTTGATACGCAGTATTTT.

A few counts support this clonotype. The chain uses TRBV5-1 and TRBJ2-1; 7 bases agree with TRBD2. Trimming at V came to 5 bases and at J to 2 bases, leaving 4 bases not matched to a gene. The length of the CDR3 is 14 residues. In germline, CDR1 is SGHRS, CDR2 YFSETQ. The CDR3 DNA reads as TGCGCCAGCAGGGCGGGGAGGGCCTACAATGAGCAGTTCTTC. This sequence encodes CASRAGRAYNEQFF.